Listed below are T cell receptor beta chains from one sample, sequenced in a study of early stage breast cancer tumors. The data were produced by immunoSEQ multiplex PCR, yet TCRdb's version contains in-frame clones alone and is incomplete. The repertoire has about 24,000 clones, over 60% of them found once; the top ten carry 9.5% to 10%. Sequenced sample: breast tumor tissue. The source of these receptors is a person between 55 and 69 years old with breast cancer. Each CDR3 is given with its conserved first and last residue. D genes are given only for firm matches. Expanded clones are given a class, and other clones once, few, many or no size at all.

j_call | d_call | v_call | cdr3_length | clone_size | cdr3_aa | cdr3_nt
TRBJ1-2 | NA | TRBV11-1 | 13 | NA | CASSLQGSYGYTF | TGTGCCAGCAGCCTACAGGGAAGCTATGGCTACACCTTC
TRBJ2-5 | NA | TRBV9 | 13 | NA | CASSVGGQETQYF | TGTGCCAGCAGCGTGGGGGGTCAAGAGACCCAGTACTTC
TRBJ1-2 | TRBD1 | TRBV9 | 15 | few | CASSVGGQGHYGYTF | TGTGCCAGCAGCGTGGGTGGACAGGGGCACTATGGCTACACCTTC
TRBJ2-7 | TRBD2 | TRBV13 | 13 | NA | CASSLGGGSEQYF | TGTGCCAGCAGTCTGGGGGGGGGTAGCGAGCAGTACTTC
TRBJ2-7 | TRBD1 | TRBV28 | 13 | NA | CASSLLTGVEQYF | TGTGCCAGCAGTTTATTGACAGGGGTCGAGCAGTACTTC
TRBJ2-5 | NA | TRBV7-7 | 13 | medium-sized | CASSLDSRETQYF | TGTGCTAGCAGCCTTGACAGTAGAGAGACCCAGTACTTC
TRBJ2-7 | NA | TRBV11-2 | 14 | NA | CASSKTGSAAEQYF | TGTGCCAGCAGCAAAACCGGGTCCGCCGCCGAGCAGTACTTC
TRBJ2-5 | NA | TRBV14 | 15 | NA | CASSQDGGRGETQYF | TGTGCCAGCAGCCAAGACGGGGGGCGCGGGGAGACCCAGTACTTC
TRBJ2-1 | TRBD1 | TRBV29-1 | 16 | once | CSVHTKSRGQRNEQFF | TGCAGCGTTCACACCAAATCCCGGGGACAGAGAAATGAGCAGTTCTTC
TRBJ2-7 | NA | TRBV5-6 | 13 | NA | CASSFGGIYEQYF | TGTGCCAGCAGCTTCGGAGGGATATACGAGCAGTACTTC
TRBJ2-5 | TRBD2 | TRBV27 | 17 | few | CASAGTSGPLGRETQYF | TGTGCCAGCGCGGGGACTAGCGGGCCGCTTGGGCGAGAGACCCAGTACTTC
TRBJ2-2 | TRBD1 | TRBV7-6 | 16 | NA | CASSLPRGPTRGELFF | TGTGCCAGCAGCTTACCCAGGGGGCCCACGAGGGGGGAGCTGTTTTTT
TRBJ2-3 | TRBD2 | TRBV7-9 | 19 | NA | CASSLSPAGVGLSTDTQYF | TGTGCCAGCAGCTTAAGTCCAGCGGGAGTGGGATTAAGCACAGATACGCAGTATTTT
TRBJ2-1 | TRBD2 | TRBV5-4 | 16 | NA | CASSSVGGVFGNEQFF | TGTGCCAGCAGCTCGGTCGGGGGGGTGTTTGGGAATGAGCAGTTCTTC